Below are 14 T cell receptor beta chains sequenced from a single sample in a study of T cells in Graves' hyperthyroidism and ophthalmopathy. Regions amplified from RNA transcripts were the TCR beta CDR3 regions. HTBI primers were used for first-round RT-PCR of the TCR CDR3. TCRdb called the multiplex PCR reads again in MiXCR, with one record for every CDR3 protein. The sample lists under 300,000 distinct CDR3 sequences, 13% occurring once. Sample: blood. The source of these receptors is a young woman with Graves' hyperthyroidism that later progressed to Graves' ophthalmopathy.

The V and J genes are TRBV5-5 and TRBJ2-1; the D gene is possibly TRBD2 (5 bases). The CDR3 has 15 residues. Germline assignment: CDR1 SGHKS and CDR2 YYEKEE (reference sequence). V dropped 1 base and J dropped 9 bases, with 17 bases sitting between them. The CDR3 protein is CASSLLAEVGAEQFF. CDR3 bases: TGTGCCAGCAGCTTGCTGGCGGAGGTGGGCGCTGAGCAGTTCTTC.

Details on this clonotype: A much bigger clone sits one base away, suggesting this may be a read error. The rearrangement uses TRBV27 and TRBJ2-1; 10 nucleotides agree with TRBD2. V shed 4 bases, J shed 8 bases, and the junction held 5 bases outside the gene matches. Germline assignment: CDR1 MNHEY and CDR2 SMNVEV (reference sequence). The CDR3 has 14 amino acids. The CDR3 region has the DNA TGTGCCAGCAGTTGGACTAGCGGTTACGATGAGCAGTTCTTC. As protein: CASSWTSGYDEQFF.

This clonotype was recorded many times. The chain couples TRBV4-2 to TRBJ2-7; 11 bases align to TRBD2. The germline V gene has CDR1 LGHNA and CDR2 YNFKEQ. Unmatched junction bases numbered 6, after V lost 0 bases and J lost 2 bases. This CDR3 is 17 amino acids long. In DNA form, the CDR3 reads TGTGCCAGCAGCCAAGAATCACCGGGACTAGCGGCCTACGAGCAGTACTTC. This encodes CASSQESPGLAAYEQYF.

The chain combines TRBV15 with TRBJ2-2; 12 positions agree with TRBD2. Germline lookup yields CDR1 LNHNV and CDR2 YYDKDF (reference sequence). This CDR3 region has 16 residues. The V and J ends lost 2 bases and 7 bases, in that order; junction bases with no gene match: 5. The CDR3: CATSRHLAGGFGELFF. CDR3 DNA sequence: TGTGCCACCAGCAGACACCTAGCGGGAGGGTTCGGGGAGCTGTTTTTT.

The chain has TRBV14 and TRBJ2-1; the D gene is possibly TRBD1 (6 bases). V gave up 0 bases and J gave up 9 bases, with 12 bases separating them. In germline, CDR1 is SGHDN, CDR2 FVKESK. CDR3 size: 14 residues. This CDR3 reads CASSQETFRGEQFF. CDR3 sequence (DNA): TGTGCCAGCAGCCAAGAGACTTTCAGGGGTGAGCAGTTCTTC.

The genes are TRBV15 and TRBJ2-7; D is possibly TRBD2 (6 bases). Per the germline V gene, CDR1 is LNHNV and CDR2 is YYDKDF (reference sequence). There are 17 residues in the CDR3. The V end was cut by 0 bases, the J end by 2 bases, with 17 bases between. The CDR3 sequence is CATSRDSEGGSAYEQYF. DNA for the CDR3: TGTGCCACCAGCAGAGATTCCGAGGGAGGTTCGGCCTACGAGCAGTACTTC.

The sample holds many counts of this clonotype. The CDR3 spells CASSVRDRGEQYF. The CDR3 region has the DNA TGTGCCAGCAGCGTCCGGGACAGGGGCGAGCAGTACTTC. The gene calls are TRBV7-2 and TRBJ2-7; 10 positions agree with TRBD1. Germline V gene data show CDR1 as SGHTA and CDR2 as FQGNSA. The CDR3 contains 13 residues. Unmatched junction bases numbered 4, after V lost 5 bases and J lost 6 bases.

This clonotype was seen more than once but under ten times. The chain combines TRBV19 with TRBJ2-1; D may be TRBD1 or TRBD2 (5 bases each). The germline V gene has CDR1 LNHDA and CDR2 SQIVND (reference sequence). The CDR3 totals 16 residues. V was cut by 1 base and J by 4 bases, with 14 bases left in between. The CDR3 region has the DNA TGTGCCAGTAGTATAGGCCCCGGGGCGGAGTACAATGAGCAGTTCTTC. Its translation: CASSIGPGAEYNEQFF.

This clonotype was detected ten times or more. The CDR3 loop reads CASFRDRASYEQYF. The CDR3 nucleotides are TGTGCCAGTTTCCGGGACAGGGCGTCCTACGAGCAGTACTTC. The chain couples TRBV27 to TRBJ2-7, with TRBD1 matching 9 bases. This CDR3 has 14 residues. Germline trimming cut 9 bases from V and 1 base from J; bases unmatched to any gene: 7. The V gene's germline CDR1 is MNHEY and CDR2 SMNVEV (reference sequence).

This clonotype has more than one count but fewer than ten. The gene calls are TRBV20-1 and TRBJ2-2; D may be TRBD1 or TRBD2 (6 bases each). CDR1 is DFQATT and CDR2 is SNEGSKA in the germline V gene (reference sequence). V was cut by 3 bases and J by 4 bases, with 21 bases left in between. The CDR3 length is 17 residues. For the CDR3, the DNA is TGCAGTGCTAGGAAAGTAGGGGGGACCCCGGGCACCGGGGAGCTGTTTTTT. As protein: CSARKVGGTPGTGELFF.

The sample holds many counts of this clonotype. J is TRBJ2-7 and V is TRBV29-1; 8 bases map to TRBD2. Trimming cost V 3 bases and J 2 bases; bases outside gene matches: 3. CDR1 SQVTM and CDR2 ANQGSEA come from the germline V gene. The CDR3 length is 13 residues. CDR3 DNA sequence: TGCAGCGTTGACGGGGGGGGGACCTACGAGCAGTACTTC. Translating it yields CSVDGGGTYEQYF.

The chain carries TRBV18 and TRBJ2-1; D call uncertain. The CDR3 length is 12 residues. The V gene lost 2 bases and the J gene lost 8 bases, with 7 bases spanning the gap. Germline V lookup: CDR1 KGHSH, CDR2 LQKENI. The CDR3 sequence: CASSPYTDEQFF. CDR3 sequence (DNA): TGTGCCAGCTCACCATACACGGATGAGCAGTTCTTC.

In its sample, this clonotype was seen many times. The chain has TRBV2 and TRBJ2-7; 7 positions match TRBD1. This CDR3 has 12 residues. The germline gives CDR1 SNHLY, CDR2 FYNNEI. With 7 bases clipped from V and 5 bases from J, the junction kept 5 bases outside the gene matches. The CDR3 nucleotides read TGTGCCAGCAAGGGGGCTGGCGACGAGCAGTACTTC. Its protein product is CASKGAGDEQYF.

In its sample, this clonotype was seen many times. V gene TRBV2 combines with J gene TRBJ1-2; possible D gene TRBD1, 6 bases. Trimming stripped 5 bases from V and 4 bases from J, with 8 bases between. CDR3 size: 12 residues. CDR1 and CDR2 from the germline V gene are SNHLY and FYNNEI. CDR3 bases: TGTGCCAGCAGTTCAGGGGTCTATGGCTACACCTTC. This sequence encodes CASSSGVYGYTF.